These 32 T cell receptor beta chains came from one sample sequenced in a study of blood T cell repertoires in COVID-19. Profiling relied on immunoSEQ multiplex PCR, and the TCRdb table lists in-frame clones only, not all of them. The data show 200,000 to 300,000 clones, about 87% seen once. Sequenced material: peripheral blood. These receptors originate from a human donor in a cohort sampled during active COVID-19.

V usage is TRBV7-9 and J usage is TRBJ2-6; TRBD1 matches 12 bases. CDR3 length: 19 residues. The ends lost 2 bases at V and 2 bases at J; junction bases unmatched: 7. Per the germline V gene, CDR1 is SEHNR and CDR2 is FQNEAQ (reference sequence). The CDR3 DNA sequence: TGTGCCAGCAGCTTACCCCCCGGGACAGGGGGCGCTGGGGCCAACGTCCTGACTTTC. Its protein is CASSLPPGTGGAGANVLTF.

The chain combines TRBV5-1 with TRBJ2-5; TRBD2 aligns across 10 bases. The V and J ends lost 4 bases and 2 bases, in that order; junction bases with no gene match: 5. Germline V gene data show CDR1 as SGHRS and CDR2 as YFSETQ. This CDR3 comprises 15 residues. In DNA, the CDR3 is TGCGCCAGCAGCCAACAGACTAGCGGGCAAGAGACCCAGTACTTC. This encodes CASSQQTSGQETQYF.

V gene TRBV6-5 combines with J gene TRBJ1-6, with 9 positions matching TRBD1. Germline CDR1 MNHEY, CDR2 SVGAGI. With 4 bases clipped from V and 9 bases from J, the junction kept 4 bases outside the gene matches. This CDR3 spans 14 amino acids. CDR3 in amino acids: CASSSGTGFSPLHF. CDR3 in DNA: TGTGCCAGCAGTTCCGGGACAGGGTTTTCACCCCTCCACTTT.

About this clone itself: Its ends do not fully match the called genes, so a read error is possible. The chain joins TRBV7-7 to TRBJ2-2; D may be TRBD2 (7 bases). The CDR3 covers 15 residues. Germline CDR1 reads SSHAT; CDR2 reads FNYEAQ (reference sequence). The CDR3 nucleotides read TGTGCTAGCAGCTCAGGGGCGGGGGACACCGGGGAGCTGTTTTTT. Translating it yields CASSSGAGDTGELFF. Full variable domain (outside the CDR3, taken from reference TRBV7-7 and TRBJ2-2): GAGVSQSPRYKVTKRGQDVTLRCDPISSHATLYWYQQALGQGPEFLTYFNYEAQPDKSGLPSDRFSAERPEGSISTLTIQRTEQRDSAMYRCASSSGAGDTGELFFGEGSRLTVL.

The chain links TRBV29-1 to TRBJ2-1; TRBD2 might be the D (5 bases). Trimming stripped 3 bases from V and 9 bases from J, with 18 bases between. Germline assignment: CDR1 SQVTM and CDR2 ANQGSEA. This CDR3 has 14 residues. The CDR3 sequence: CSVDRVRTTSEQFF. The CDR3, as DNA: TGCAGCGTTGATCGGGTGAGGACCACTAGTGAGCAGTTCTTC.

This clone occurred once. J is TRBJ1-3 and V is TRBV15, with 7 bases that match TRBD1. This CDR3 comprises 15 residues. Per the germline V gene, CDR1 is LNHNV and CDR2 is YYDKDF (reference sequence). With 0 bases clipped from V and 3 bases from J, the junction kept 2 bases outside the gene matches. The DNA of the CDR3 is TGTGCCACCAGCAGAGAAGGGACAGTTGGAAACACCATATATTTT. As protein: CATSREGTVGNTIYF. The full variable domain, completed using reference TRBV15 and TRBJ1-3, is DAMVIQNPRYQVTQFGKPVTLSCSQTLNHNVMYWYQQKSSQAPKLLFHYYDKDFNNEADTPDNFQSRRPNTSFCFLDIRSPGLGDTAMYLCATSREGTVGNTIYFGEGSWLTVV.

The chain couples TRBV2 to TRBJ1-3; unclear D gene. Germline-derived CDR1 and CDR2 are SNHLY and FYNNEI. The V end was cut by 8 bases, the J end by 6 bases, with 8 bases between. This CDR3 is 11 amino acids long. The CDR3 here is CASSRANTIYF. CDR3 sequence (DNA): TGTGCCAGCTCGCGGGCAAACACCATATATTTT. Combining the CDR3 with reference TRBV2 and TRBJ1-3 gives the whole variable domain EPEVTQTPSHQVTQMGQEVILRCVPISNHLYFYWYRQILGQKVEFLVSFYNNEISEKSEIFDDQFSVERPDGSNFTLKIRSTKLEDSAMYFCASSRANTIYFGEGSWLTVV.

The chain employs TRBV28 and TRBJ1-6, with 7 bases identical to TRBD1. The J segment lost 7 bases and the V segment lost 2 bases, leaving 5 bases of the junction unmatched. This CDR3 has 15 residues. CDR1 and CDR2 from the germline V gene are MDHEN and SYDVKM. CDR3 in amino acids: CASSLHRGGNSPLHF. For the CDR3, the DNA is TGTGCCAGCAGTTTACACAGGGGCGGCAATTCACCCCTCCACTTT.

The chain links TRBV6-5 to TRBJ2-1, with a tentative D call TRBD2 (7 bases). CDR1 MNHEY and CDR2 SVGAGI come from the germline V gene. The V end lost 5 bases, the J end lost 8 bases, and 19 bases lay between the germline ends. The CDR3 totals 15 residues. CDR3 in amino acids: CASSPRLGGGDEQFF. The CDR3 DNA reads TGTGCCAGCAGTCCCCGGCTAGGAGGGGGGGATGAGCAGTTCTTC.

The chain carries TRBV29-1 and TRBJ2-1; D remains unclear. CDR1 and CDR2 (germline): SQVTM, ANQGSEA. Trimming took 4 bases from V and 10 from J, leaving 17 bases between them. The CDR3 totals 13 residues. The CDR3 coding sequence is TGCAGCGTTGTAAACAGTCGACAACCCGAGCAGTTCTTC. Its translation: CSVVNSRQPEQFF.

About this clone: This clone may be a read error of a much larger clone one base away. The chain couples TRBV2 to TRBJ2-7, with 13 positions matching TRBD2. Trimming removed 3 bases from V and 4 bases from J; junction bases left unmatched: 3. The CDR3 has 15 residues. Germline V gives CDR1 SNHLY, CDR2 FYNNEI. CDR3: CASSEGTSGMYEQYF. The CDR3 region has the DNA TGTGCCAGCAGTGAGGGGACTAGCGGGATGTACGAGCAGTACTTC.

This clone was detected a few times. The V and J genes are TRBV18 and TRBJ1-5; TRBD1 aligns across 10 bases. With 4 bases clipped from V and 7 bases from J, the junction kept 4 bases outside the gene matches. Germline V lookup: CDR1 KGHSH, CDR2 LQKENI. The CDR3 runs to 14 residues. Here the CDR3 reads CASSLRDRGQPQHF. CDR3 nucleotides: TGTGCCAGCTCACTCCGGGACAGGGGACAGCCCCAGCATTTT.

The rearrangement joins TRBV6-5 to TRBJ1-4, with a possible D match to TRBD1 (6 bases). The CDR3 loop spans 16 amino acids. Germline V gene data show CDR1 as MNHEY and CDR2 as SVGAGI. With 2 bases removed from V and 6 bases from J, the gap between germline ends came to 16 bases. CDR3 bases: TGTGCCAGCAGTTACGGGGAGGGGCAGGGGCATGAAAAACTGTTTTTT. It codes for CASSYGEGQGHEKLFF.

The V and J genes are TRBV6-5 and TRBJ2-7, with TRBD2 matching 7 bases. The germline V gene has CDR1 MNHEY and CDR2 SVGAGI. The V segment lost 2 bases and the J segment 2 bases; nucleotides outside the gene matches: 0. The CDR3 has 13 residues. CDR3 region: CASSYRGAYEQYF. The CDR3 DNA follows: TGTGCCAGCAGTTACCGGGGGGCCTACGAGCAGTACTTC.

V and J are TRBV11-3 and TRBJ1-5; 8 positions match TRBD1. Germline CDR1 and CDR2: SGHNT and YENEEA. This CDR3 comprises 16 residues. J lost 5 bases, V lost 2 bases, and 8 bases had no gene match. DNA of the CDR3: TGTGCCAGCAGCTTATTTGGGGCACAGGGGGATCAGCCCCAGCATTTT. Translation: CASSLFGAQGDQPQHF.

In its sample, this clone was seen once. The chain carries TRBV6-5 and TRBJ2-2; 7 bases map to TRBD2. This CDR3 spans 15 amino acids. With 6 bases clipped from V and 6 bases from J, the junction kept 10 bases outside the gene matches. CDR1 MNHEY and CDR2 SVGAGI come from the germline V gene. DNA for the CDR3: TGTGCCAGCAGGGGAGGGGCTAGCGTGGCCGGGGAGCTGTTTTTT. This gives the protein CASRGGASVAGELFF.

J is TRBJ1-6 and V is TRBV6-1; possible D gene TRBD1, 6 bases. CDR1 MNHNS and CDR2 SASEGT come from the germline V gene. Trimming cost V 0 bases and J 7 bases, with 16 bases left between them. The CDR3 runs 17 residues. This CDR3 reads CASSEAQLGAQNSPLHF. Written as DNA, the CDR3 is TGTGCCAGCAGTGAAGCCCAACTGGGGGCGCAGAATTCACCCCTCCACTTT.

V usage is TRBV12-5 and J usage is TRBJ2-2; perhaps TRBD2 as D (6 bases). The CDR3 has 14 residues. Looked up from germline, CDR1 is LGHNT and CDR2 is FRNRAP. The V and J ends lost 1 base and 8 bases respectively, with 11 bases between them. The CDR3 coding sequence is TGTGCTAGTGGTTTGGGGCTAGCGCCGGGGGAGCTGTTTTTT. It translates to CASGLGLAPGELFF.

This chain joins TRBV5-6 and TRBJ2-7, with 14 bases identical to TRBD2. This CDR3 contains 16 residues. After removal of 2 bases from V and 6 bases from J, the junction contained 7 bases not matched to a gene. CDR1 and CDR2 (germline): SGHDT, YYEEEE. CDR3 nucleotide sequence: TGTGCCAGCAGCTTCATTCCGGGACTAGCGGGAGTCGAGCAGTACTTC. The encoded protein is CASSFIPGLAGVEQYF.

This rearrangement joins TRBV18 to TRBJ1-2; D is unclear. The length of the CDR3 is 16 residues. Germline lookup yields CDR1 KGHSH and CDR2 LQKENI. The germline V and J ends were trimmed by 3 bases and 7 bases, with 21 bases remaining between them. The CDR3 bases are TGTGCCAGCTCACCTAAAGCGGCTGCAACCCCCCTTGGCTACACCTTC. Translation: CASSPKAAATPLGYTF.

The chain uses TRBV6-2 or TRBV6-3 and TRBJ2-5; TRBD2 matches at 11 bases. There are 17 residues in the CDR3. The ends lost 5 bases at V and 0 bases at J; junction bases unmatched: 8. The germline CDR1 and CDR2 sequences are MNHEY and SVGEGT. The CDR3 bases are TGTGCCAGCAGTCCGAGAACTAGCGGGGGTTACCAAGAGACCCAGTACTTC. This encodes CASSPRTSGGYQETQYF.

The gene calls are TRBV2 and TRBJ2-3, with D maybe TRBD2 (6 bases). The V gene's germline CDR1 is SNHLY and CDR2 FYNNEI. Trimming removed 7 bases at V and 3 bases at J, with 11 bases between. This CDR3 has 13 amino acids. The CDR3 protein is CASMRGLTDTQYF. The DNA of the CDR3 is TGTGCCAGCATGCGGGGCTTGACAGATACGCAGTATTTT. Using reference TRBV2 and TRBJ2-3 for the parts outside the CDR3, the full variable domain is EPEVTQTPSHQVTQMGQEVILRCVPISNHLYFYWYRQILGQKVEFLVSFYNNEISEKSEIFDDQFSVERPDGSNFTLKIRSTKLEDSAMYFCASMRGLTDTQYFGPGTRLTVL.

CDR3 DNA: TGTGCCAGCACCCGAGGGACAGGGTTTGAAAACATTCAGTACTTC. Its protein product is CASTRGTGFENIQYF. The gene calls are TRBV18 and TRBJ2-4, with TRBD1 identical over 9 bases. V trimming: 8 bases; J trimming: 5 bases; junction bases outside the gene matches: 10. CDR1 and CDR2 from the germline V gene are KGHSH and LQKENI. The CDR3 is 15 amino acids.

The chain employs TRBV19 and TRBJ2-7; weak D call: TRBD2 (6 bases). The CDR3 extends over 14 amino acids. CDR1 is LNHDA and CDR2 is SQIVND in the germline V gene (reference sequence). Trimming removed 10 bases from V and 6 bases from J, with 22 bases in between. CDR3 protein: CATTMAGPAGEQYF. The CDR3 DNA reads as TGTGCCACCACAATGGCGGGACCGGCTGGCGAGCAGTACTTC.

The rearrangement joins TRBV3-1 (or the pseudogene TRBV3-2) to TRBJ1-3, with 7 bases matching TRBD1. Per germline, CDR1 LGHDT and CDR2 YNNKEL (reference sequence). CDR3 length: 14 residues. Germline trimming cut 6 bases from V and 3 bases from J; bases unmatched to any gene: 5. In DNA form, the CDR3 reads TGTGCCAGCAGGGGTACAGGGGTTGGAAACACCATATATTTT. It yields the protein CASRGTGVGNTIYF.

The V and J genes are TRBV5-1 and TRBJ2-6; a weak D match, TRBD1 (6 bases). Trimming took 1 base from V and 3 from J, leaving 14 bases between them. This CDR3 spans 17 amino acids. CDR1 and CDR2 (germline): SGHRS, YFSETQ. CDR3 DNA sequence: TGCGCCAGCAGCTTGATCCCAGGGGCCGGTGGGGCCAACGTCCTGACTTTC. This sequence encodes CASSLIPGAGGANVLTF.

The chain uses TRBV7-8 and TRBJ2-1; 11 positions agree with TRBD2. The trim removed 4 bases at V and 2 bases at J, leaving 13 bases unmatched. Germline values: CDR1 SGHVS, CDR2 FQNEAQ. CDR3 length: 19 residues. The CDR3 reads CASSSALAGGLSTYNEQFF. Here the CDR3 DNA reads TGTGCCAGCAGCTCCGCCCTAGCGGGGGGTCTTTCGACCTACAATGAGCAGTTCTTC.

This chain joins TRBV3-1 (or the pseudogene TRBV3-2) and TRBJ1-1; no firm D call. From germline, CDR1 is LGHDT and CDR2 YNNKEL (reference sequence). The CDR3 length is 14 residues. Trimming removed 4 bases at V and 1 base at J, with 10 bases between. CDR3 region: CASSRTTRNTEAFF. For the CDR3, the DNA is TGTGCCAGCAGCCGTACTACTAGGAACACTGAAGCTTTCTTT.

This clone appeared a few times. The genes are TRBV6-1 and TRBJ2-7; TRBD1 might be the D (6 bases). V dropped 3 bases and J dropped 5 bases, with 11 bases sitting between them. The germline gives CDR1 MNHNS, CDR2 SASEGT. The CDR3 covers 13 residues. The CDR3 loop is CASSEIWTDEQYF. The CDR3 region has the DNA TGTGCCAGCAGTGAGATTTGGACAGACGAGCAGTACTTC.

The chain is built from TRBV28 and TRBJ2-3, with TRBD2 matching over 8 bases. Per the germline V gene, CDR1 is MDHEN and CDR2 is SYDVKM. The CDR3 runs to 18 residues. J was trimmed by 4 bases and V by 4 bases; bases with no gene match: 16. The chain's CDR3 is CASSSPFRTSPWADTQYF. CDR3 DNA: TGTGCCAGCAGTTCACCCTTTAGGACTAGCCCTTGGGCAGATACGCAGTATTTT.

This sequence joins TRBV24-1 and TRBJ2-1; 8 bases agree with TRBD1. This CDR3 is built from 15 residues. Germline V lookup: CDR1 KGHDR, CDR2 SFDVKD. The V segment lost 3 bases and the J segment 6 bases; nucleotides outside the gene matches: 6. The CDR3 coding sequence is TGTGCCACCAGTGATCCCCCAACAGGGGGCAATGAGCAGTTCTTC. Amino acid sequence: CATSDPPTGGNEQFF.

Here the CDR3 DNA reads TGTGCCAGCAGCTTCGTCGTAGCTGGGGCCAACGTCCTGACTTTC. Its translation is CASSFVVAGANVLTF. The chain has TRBV11-3 and TRBJ2-6; unclear D gene. Germline CDR1 reads SGHNT; CDR2 reads YENEEA. The CDR3 is made up of 15 amino acids. V was cut by 3 bases and J by 2 bases, with 8 bases left in between.